Following are 20 T cell receptor beta chains from one sample sequenced in a study of T cells after yellow fever vaccination. MiXCR, applied by TCRdb to the 5' RACE reads, yields one record per CDR3 protein. The repertoire consists of approximately 610,000 distinct CDR3 sequences, with approximately 16% occurring once and the leading ten covering 15% to 20%. The starting material was PBMCs, obtained less than 6 days after the first yellow fever vaccination. The source is a man aged 18 to 29 who received the YFV17D yellow fever vaccine.

The CDR3 loop reads CASSMGGLPYNEQFF. For the CDR3, the DNA is TGTGCCAGTAGTATGGGCGGACTACCGTACAATGAGCAGTTCTTC. The chain recombines TRBV19 with TRBJ2-1, with D perhaps TRBD2 (6 bases). V was trimmed by 3 bases and J by 4 bases, leaving 13 bases between them. The CDR3 sequence is 15 residues long. From germline, CDR1 is LNHDA and CDR2 SQIVND (reference sequence).

V usage is TRBV27 and J usage is TRBJ1-1; D unclear. Germline-derived CDR1 and CDR2 are MNHEY and SMNVEV (reference sequence). Trimming removed 2 bases at V and 0 bases at J, with 13 bases between. This CDR3 region has 16 residues. The CDR3 DNA reads TGTGCCAGCAGTTTAGGGCTTGCACCCGTGAACACTGAAGCTTTCTTT. This encodes CASSLGLAPVNTEAFF.

The table lists this clonotype with a few counts. The chain carries TRBV2 and TRBJ2-5, with D tentatively TRBD1 or TRBD2 (5 bases each). Trimming took off 6 bases at V and 3 bases at J, with 17 bases between the two ends. This CDR3 region has 15 residues. Germline-derived CDR1 and CDR2 are SNHLY and FYNNEI. CDR3 nucleotides: TGTGCCAGCAGGGGCTCCGGGACGTCAAAAGAGACCCAGTACTTC. Protein: CASRGSGTSKETQYF.

The rearrangement links TRBV6-5 to TRBJ1-5; 9 nucleotides agree with TRBD1. V gave up 4 bases and J gave up 8 bases; unmatched junction bases: 21. This CDR3 has 19 amino acids. CDR1 and CDR2 (germline): MNHEY, SVGAGI. CDR3 DNA sequence: TGTGCCAGCAGTTCCCGGACCCGGGACAGGGTGATTAATTGGAAGCCCCAGCATTTT. This translates into CASSSRTRDRVINWKPQHF.

This clonotype was seen only a few times. V and J are TRBV18 and TRBJ2-3; no firm D call. The CDR3 is made up of 15 amino acids. Germline lookup yields CDR1 KGHSH and CDR2 LQKENI. Between the trimmed V and J ends, which lost 3 bases and 2 bases, there was a span of 12 bases. This CDR3 is CASSPPRSTTDTQYF. CDR3 DNA sequence: TGTGCCAGCTCACCCCCTCGGAGTACCACAGATACGCAGTATTTT.

This chain connects TRBV6-1 to TRBJ2-1; the D gene is possibly TRBD2 (5 bases). V lost 6 bases and J 3 bases, leaving 12 bases between the germline ends. Germline CDR1 is MNHNS and CDR2 is SASEGT. CDR3 length: 14 amino acids. Here the CDR3 DNA reads TGTGCCAGCAGGACGTCCGGGGTCTACAATGAGCAGTTCTTC. This codes for CASRTSGVYNEQFF.

CDR3 in amino acids: CASSFPSSGGAGDTQYF. The CDR3 DNA is TGCGCCAGCAGCTTCCCCTCTAGCGGGGGGGCCGGGGATACGCAGTATTTT. V and J are TRBV5-1 and TRBJ2-3; 12 bases are shared with TRBD2. The CDR3 totals 17 residues. The V gene end was trimmed by 2 bases and the J gene end by 6 bases; junction bases not matched to a gene: 10. Germline values: CDR1 SGHRS, CDR2 YFSETQ. Variable domain in full (rest from reference TRBV5-1 and TRBJ2-3): KAGVTQTPRYLIKTRGQQVTLSCSPISGHRSVSWYQQTPGQGLQFLFEYFSETQRNKGNFPGRFSGRQFSNSRSEMNVSTLELGDSALYLCASSFPSSGGAGDTQYFGPGTRLTVL.

This sequence joins TRBV4-3 and TRBJ1-4; D not certain. Trimming stripped 2 bases from V and 8 bases from J, with 12 bases between. Germline V lookup: CDR1 LGHNA, CDR2 YSLEER. The length of the CDR3 is 14 residues. CDR3 bases: TGCGCCAGCAGCCAACGGGATCCCGCAGAAAAACTGTTTTTT. Protein product: CASSQRDPAEKLFF.

V and J are TRBV4-3 and TRBJ2-2; D unresolved. This CDR3 is built from 15 residues. CDR1 is LGHNA, CDR2 YSLEER, per germline. V was cut by 0 bases and J by 5 bases, with 10 bases left in between. The CDR3 is CASSQEGGWTGELFF. CDR3 bases: TGCGCCAGCAGCCAAGAAGGCGGCTGGACCGGGGAGCTGTTTTTT.

CDR3 in amino acids: CASSIITSGANVLTF. CDR3 bases: TGTGCCAGTAGTATAATCACCTCTGGGGCCAACGTCCTGACTTTC. This chain joins TRBV19 and TRBJ2-6; D gene unclear. The germline V and J ends were trimmed by 2 bases and 0 bases, with 5 bases remaining between them. CDR3 length equals 15 residues. Per the germline V gene, CDR1 is LNHDA and CDR2 is SQIVND (reference sequence).

The chain uses TRBV2 and TRBJ1-4, with 10 bases lining up with TRBD1. V lost 6 bases and J lost 11; bases outside the gene matches: 12. CDR1 and CDR2 from the germline V gene are SNHLY and FYNNEI. This CDR3 has 15 amino acids. DNA for the CDR3: TGTGCCAGCAGCCGCCCTCGACAGGGGGCAGGTAAACTGTTTTTT. Translating gives CASSRPRQGAGKLFF.

The DNA of the CDR3 is TGTGCCAGCAAAGGGGCCAAGGCCCGCCCTAGCAAAGCTTTCTTT. This gives the protein CASKGAKARPSKAFF. The chain has TRBV6-7 and TRBJ1-1; a weak D match, TRBD1 (5 bases). TRBV6-7 belongs to the ORF category, with a function that is uncertain. V dropped 7 bases and J dropped 9 bases, with 24 bases sitting between them. The CDR3 is made up of 15 amino acids.

V is TRBV7-8 and J is TRBJ2-7; TRBD1 matches at 8 bases. The germline V gene encodes CDR1 SGHVS and CDR2 FQNEAQ. With 5 bases clipped from V and 3 bases from J, the junction kept 9 bases outside the gene matches. CDR3 size: 15 residues. The DNA for the CDR3 is TGTGCCAGCAGCCCCCCGGGACAGGTGAGCTACGAGCAGTACTTC. Encoded protein: CASSPPGQVSYEQYF.

This clonotype was detected many times. The V gene is TRBV27, the J gene TRBJ2-5, with TRBD1 identical over 8 bases. V lost 6 bases, J lost 0 bases, and 9 bases stayed unmatched. CDR3 length equals 16 residues. Germline V gene sequence: CDR1 MNHEY, CDR2 SMNVEV (reference sequence). For the CDR3, the DNA is TGTGCCAGCAGACCATATTGGGGACAGGACCAAGAGACCCAGTACTTC. This gives the protein CASRPYWGQDQETQYF.

In its sample, this clonotype was seen many times. An end of the junction differs from the germline gene, which may be a read error. The gene calls are TRBV7-9 and TRBJ1-4; tentatively, D is TRBD1 (5 bases). CDR1 SEHNR and CDR2 FQNEAQ come from the germline V gene (reference sequence). There are 13 residues in the CDR3. CDR3 protein: CASSLAAGGKLFF. CDR3 DNA: TGTGCCAGCAGCCTAGCCGCCGGGGGAAAACTGTTTTTT.

This chain uses TRBV6-1 with TRBJ1-2; possibly TRBD1 for D (6 bases). The CDR3 contains 13 residues. V was shortened by 5 bases and J by 6 bases, with 13 bases between the two germline ends. Germline V gives CDR1 MNHNS, CDR2 SASEGT. The DNA of the CDR3 is TGTGCCAGCAGTATGGGGGCGACCAATGGCTACACCTTC. Protein product: CASSMGATNGYTF.

This clonotype was seen more than once but under ten times. The chain is built from TRBV4-1 and TRBJ1-1; D perhaps matches TRBD1 (6 bases). With 3 bases removed from V and 5 bases from J, the gap between germline ends came to 19 bases. The CDR3 has 16 residues. CDR1 and CDR2 from the germline V gene are MGHRA and YSYEKL. Written as DNA, the CDR3 is TGCGCCAGCAGCCAGGTAATGGGGGGCTCGGGAACTGAAGCTTTCTTT. This encodes CASSQVMGGSGTEAFF.

This rearrangement joins TRBV6-5 to TRBJ2-3; 12 positions agree with TRBD2. Trimming took 2 bases from V and 3 from J; bases not matched to a gene: 9. The CDR3 covers 18 residues. Per germline, CDR1 MNHEY and CDR2 SVGAGI. The CDR3 sequence: CASSYGASGGAPTDTQYF. CDR3 sequence (DNA): TGTGCCAGCAGTTACGGGGCTAGCGGGGGGGCACCGACAGATACGCAGTATTTT.

The table lists this clonotype with a few counts. This chain joins TRBV5-1 and TRBJ2-7; D is undetermined. The CDR3 contains 13 residues. Germline CDR1 is SGHRS and CDR2 is YFSETQ. Deletions cut 4 bases from V and 5 bases from J, with 13 bases between. The CDR3 reads CASSGEWVDEQYF. The CDR3 DNA reads as TGCGCCAGCAGCGGGGAATGGGTAGACGAGCAGTACTTC. Variable domain in full (rest from reference TRBV5-1 and TRBJ2-7): KAGVTQTPRYLIKTRGQQVTLSCSPISGHRSVSWYQQTPGQGLQFLFEYFSETQRNKGNFPGRFSGRQFSNSRSEMNVSTLELGDSALYLCASSGEWVDEQYFGPGTRLTVT.

This clonotype appeared a few times. The chain is built from TRBV7-9 and TRBJ1-1; D not certain. This CDR3 is 12 amino acids long. The germline V gene has CDR1 SEHNR and CDR2 FQNEAQ (reference sequence). V lost 5 bases to trimming and J lost 6 bases, with 10 bases between them. The CDR3 here is CASSKASAEAFF. In DNA form, the CDR3 reads TGTGCCAGCAGCAAAGCCTCCGCTGAAGCTTTCTTT.